Shown below are 28 T cell receptor beta chains from a single sample sequenced in a study of PD-1 blockade in mismatch repair-deficient tumors. Sequencing was performed with immunoSEQ multiplex PCR; in TCRdb, only in-frame clones are kept and a portion is missing. Counted here are some 48,000 clones, approximately 80% occurring once; the ten biggest clones make up around 3.5%. Sequenced material: PBMCs, taken before pembrolizumab treatment. These TCRs come from an adult with mismatch repair-deficient cancer.

This clone was counted a single time. The chain uses TRBV19 and TRBJ2-3; D is possibly TRBD1 or TRBD2 (6 bases each). The CDR3 sequence is 18 residues long. Trimming took off 3 bases at V and 2 bases at J, with 21 bases between the two ends. Germline V gene sequence: CDR1 LNHDA, CDR2 SQIVND (reference sequence). Here the CDR3 reads CASSMGLGGGTHTDTQYF. The CDR3 DNA is TGTGCCAGTAGTATGGGCCTTGGTGGGGGGACACACACAGATACGCAGTATTTT.

The rearrangement uses TRBV5-4 and TRBJ2-3, with TRBD2 as a possible D gene (6 bases). Trimming removed 0 bases at V and 5 bases at J, with 16 bases between. This CDR3 contains 16 residues. CDR1 SGHNT and CDR2 YYREEE come from the germline V gene (reference sequence). The CDR3 DNA reads TGTGCCAGCAGCTTGGATCTAGCGTCAAGGGGAGATACGCAGTATTTT. Protein sequence: CASSLDLASRGDTQYF.

The chain has TRBV11-2 and TRBJ2-7, with 8 nucleotides matching TRBD2. Germline-derived CDR1 and CDR2 are SGHAT and FQNNGV. Unmatched junction bases numbered 16, after V lost 5 bases and J lost 10 bases. This CDR3 has 15 residues. The CDR3 DNA reads TGTGCCAGCAGCCCCCTGTTGGGACTAGTCGTTGGACAGTACTTC. This translates into CASSPLLGLVVGQYF.

This clone has just one count. V and J are TRBV11-2 and TRBJ2-2; possible D gene TRBD1, 6 bases. The germline V and J ends were trimmed by 0 bases and 2 bases, with 16 bases remaining between them. There are 18 residues in the CDR3. CDR1 and CDR2 (germline): SGHAT, FQNNGV. The CDR3 spells CASSLDPLGALNTGELFF. In nucleotides, the CDR3 is TGTGCCAGCAGCTTAGATCCTTTGGGGGCACTCAACACCGGGGAGCTGTTTTTT.

This sequence joins TRBV5-1 and TRBJ2-7; D uncertain. Trimming shortened V by 4 bases and J by 0 bases, and 11 bases separated the two germline ends. Per the germline V gene, CDR1 is SGHRS and CDR2 is YFSETQ. This CDR3 region has 14 residues. DNA of the CDR3: TGCGCCAGCAGCCCAGGACGGAGCTCCTACGAGCAGTACTTC. This encodes CASSPGRSSYEQYF.

This chain joins TRBV12-5 and TRBJ1-4; 9 bases are shared with TRBD1. Germline V gene data show CDR1 as LGHNT and CDR2 as FRNRAP. The CDR3 covers 14 residues. The junction had 1 base not matched to a gene; V was cut back by 3 bases and J by 5 bases. CDR3 sequence: CASGFGTGNEKLFF. The CDR3 DNA follows: TGTGCTAGTGGTTTCGGGACAGGGAATGAAAAACTGTTTTTT. Full variable domain (missing parts from reference TRBV12-5 and TRBJ1-4): DARVTQTPRHKVTEMGQEVTMRCQPILGHNTVFWYRQTMMQGLELLAYFRNRAPLDDSGMPKDRFSAEMPDATLATLKIQPSEPRDSAVYFCASGFGTGNEKLFFGSGTQLSVL.

V usage is TRBV19 and J usage is TRBJ2-3, with a tentative D call TRBD1 (6 bases). The CDR3 length is 14 residues. Between the trimmed V and J ends, which lost 1 base and 8 bases, there was a span of 13 bases. The germline V gene encodes CDR1 LNHDA and CDR2 SQIVND (reference sequence). CDR3 region: CASSIVWGPGTQYF. CDR3 coding DNA: TGTGCCAGTAGTATAGTGTGGGGGCCGGGTACGCAGTATTTT.

The chain employs TRBV5-6 and TRBJ1-5; TRBD1 matches 9 bases. After removal of 2 bases from V and 4 bases from J, the junction contained 7 bases not matched to a gene. The CDR3 has 16 amino acids. CDR1 SGHDT and CDR2 YYEEEE come from the germline V gene. The CDR3 DNA reads TGTGCCAGCAGCTTCGGGACAGGGTCTACAAATCAGCCCCAGCATTTT. Amino acids: CASSFGTGSTNQPQHF. Full variable domain (missing parts from reference TRBV5-6 and TRBJ1-5): DAGVTQSPTHLIKTRGQQVTLRCSPKSGHDTVSWYQQALGQGPQFIFQYYEEEERQRGNFPDRFSGHQFPNYSSELNVNALLLGDSALYLCASSFGTGSTNQPQHFGDGTRLSIL.

The rearrangement links TRBV19 to TRBJ1-4; the D is unclear. Germline values: CDR1 LNHDA, CDR2 SQIVND (reference sequence). V was shortened by 3 bases and J by 8 bases, with 13 bases between the two germline ends. The CDR3 has 14 amino acids. Here the CDR3 reads CASSILGVAEKLFF. In DNA, the CDR3 is TGTGCCAGTAGTATCCTCGGGGTCGCGGAAAAACTGTTTTTT.

The chain is built from TRBV6-5 and TRBJ2-5; 9 bases map to TRBD2. After removal of 5 bases from V and 2 bases from J, the junction contained 0 bases not matched to a gene. The CDR3 totals 13 residues. CDR1 and CDR2 from the germline V gene are MNHEY and SVGAGI. DNA for the CDR3: TGTGCCAGCAGTGGACTAGCGCAAGAGACCCAGTACTTC. Residues: CASSGLAQETQYF.

This clone came up a few times. The V call is TRBV2, the J call TRBJ1-5; D is perhaps TRBD1 (5 bases). The CDR3 runs 14 residues. Germline V gene data show CDR1 as SNHLY and CDR2 as FYNNEI. Trimming took off 1 base at V and 6 bases at J, with 10 bases between the two ends. The CDR3: CASSEGGEVQPQHF. The CDR3 nucleotides are TGTGCCAGCAGTGAAGGGGGGGAGGTTCAGCCCCAGCATTTT.

This clone showed up just once. The genes are TRBV29-1 and TRBJ2-2; 12 nucleotides line up with TRBD2. The CDR3 spans 16 residues. J gave up 2 bases and V 2 bases, and 3 bases lay outside the gene matches. The V gene's germline CDR1 is SQVTM and CDR2 ANQGSEA. The DNA for the CDR3 is TGCAGCGTTGAACTAGCGGGAGGGCCAAACACCGGGGAGCTGTTTTTT. Translation gives CSVELAGGPNTGELFF.

This chain joins TRBV27 and TRBJ2-1; D is possibly TRBD2 (6 bases). Looked up from germline, CDR1 is MNHEY and CDR2 is SMNVEV (reference sequence). CDR3 length: 13 amino acids. V shed 3 bases and J shed 9 bases, with 12 bases lying between them. The chain's CDR3 is CASSFGGSPEQFF. CDR3 coding DNA: TGTGCCAGCAGTTTCGGGGGATCGCCTGAGCAGTTCTTC.

This sequence joins TRBV2 and TRBJ2-7; 11 bases align to TRBD2. Germline CDR1 SNHLY, CDR2 FYNNEI. The V segment lost 4 bases and the J segment 4 bases; nucleotides outside the gene matches: 3. The CDR3 extends over 14 amino acids. CDR3 region: CASSVLAGAYEQYF. In DNA, the CDR3 is TGTGCCAGCAGTGTACTAGCGGGAGCTTACGAGCAGTACTTC.

The V and J genes are TRBV5-5 and TRBJ1-1; the D is unclear. This CDR3 contains 14 residues. Germline CDR1 and CDR2: SGHKS and YYEKEE (reference sequence). Trimming took 7 bases from V and 0 from J, leaving 13 bases between them. The CDR3: CASRPLSLNTEAFF. The CDR3 coding sequence is TGTGCCAGCCGGCCACTGAGTTTGAACACTGAAGCTTTCTTT.

The rearrangement joins TRBV5-4 to TRBJ2-1; TRBD2 is a possible D gene (6 bases). This CDR3 spans 18 amino acids. V was shortened by 0 bases and J by 6 bases, with 22 bases between the two germline ends. Germline CDR1 reads SGHNT; CDR2 reads YYREEE (reference sequence). The CDR3, as DNA: TGTGCCAGCAGCTTGGCCGGACTGGGGCTAGCGTCAGTCAATGAGCAGTTCTTC. Protein: CASSLAGLGLASVNEQFF.

The chain has TRBV11-3 and TRBJ2-1; D may be TRBD1 or TRBD2 (5 bases each). Germline CDR1 is SGHNT and CDR2 is YENEEA. CDR3 size: 15 residues. Trimming removed 5 bases from V and 6 bases from J, with 17 bases in between. Written as DNA, the CDR3 is TGTGCCAGCAGCCTGACCGGGGCCCGAGGCAATGAGCAGTTCTTC. Encoded protein: CASSLTGARGNEQFF.

The table lists this clone with a count of one. Sequence at one end of the junction differs from germline and may be a read error. The gene calls are TRBV7-7 and TRBJ2-3; 11 bases fit TRBD2. The CDR3 loop spans 15 amino acids. Germline CDR1 and CDR2: SSHAT and FNYEAQ (reference sequence). The CDR3 sequence: CASSLAGGLPDTQYF. In nucleotides, the CDR3 is TGTGCTAGCAGCTTAGCGGGAGGGCTGCCAGATACGCAGTATTTT.

V gene TRBV5-5 combines with J gene TRBJ1-2; D is unclear. Germline V lookup: CDR1 SGHKS, CDR2 YYEKEE (reference sequence). The ends were cut back, 0 bases at V and 2 bases at J, with 5 bases in the middle. This CDR3 is 13 amino acids long. In DNA, the CDR3 is TGTGCCAGCAGCTTGGAACAAAACTATGGCTACACCTTC. This sequence encodes CASSLEQNYGYTF.

The chain has TRBV6-5 and TRBJ2-1; D ambiguous. The CDR3 covers 14 residues. Germline-derived CDR1 and CDR2 are MNHEY and SVGAGI. V dropped 0 bases and J dropped 4 bases, with 7 bases sitting between them. CDR3 nucleotide sequence: TGTGCCAGCAGTTACTCGGCGGTTTACAATGAGCAGTTCTTC. Translating it yields CASSYSAVYNEQFF.

This clone was seen a few times. The V and J genes are TRBV7-2 and TRBJ2-7, with D perhaps TRBD2 (5 bases). Germline CDR1 and CDR2: SGHTA and FQGNSA. The CDR3 spans 15 residues. V gave up 4 bases and J gave up 9 bases, with 22 bases separating them. CDR3 in amino acids: CASSSIADRVAGQYF. The CDR3 DNA is TGTGCCAGCAGCTCGATAGCCGACCGAGTCGCGGGGCAGTACTTC.

The chain is built from TRBV7-8 and TRBJ2-1; TRBD2 agrees at 13 bases. The ends lost 4 bases at V and 4 bases at J; junction bases unmatched: 10. This CDR3 is 18 amino acids long. Looked up from germline, CDR1 is SGHVS and CDR2 is FQNEAQ. CDR3 loop: CASSYGLAGVRGYNEQFF. In DNA, the CDR3 is TGTGCCAGCAGCTACGGACTAGCGGGAGTGCGTGGGTACAATGAGCAGTTCTTC.

This clone was counted once. This chain uses TRBV5-1 with TRBJ2-2; 8 bases match TRBD2. Germline V lookup: CDR1 SGHRS, CDR2 YFSETQ. With 3 bases clipped from V and 6 bases from J, the junction kept 1 base outside the gene matches. The CDR3 loop spans 13 amino acids. The CDR3 coding sequence is TGCGCCAGCAGCTGGACTAGCCCCGGGGAGCTGTTTTTT. Translation: CASSWTSPGELFF.

The chain employs TRBV11-2 and TRBJ2-5; no definite D call. Germline V lookup: CDR1 SGHAT, CDR2 FQNNGV. The CDR3 has 15 amino acids. The ends were cut back, 2 bases at V and 5 bases at J, with 15 bases in the middle. The CDR3 DNA reads TGTGCCAGCAGCTTAATCCGGTCCACACCGGAGACCCAGTACTTC. It translates to CASSLIRSTPETQYF.

A word on this clone: One end of the junction fails to match germline, which may point to a read error. The gene calls are TRBV7-7 and TRBJ2-2, with a tentative D call TRBD2 (6 bases). The CDR3 length is 13 residues. Germline V gene data show CDR1 as SSHAT and CDR2 as FNYEAQ (reference sequence). CDR3 protein: CASSLAEGGELFF. Here the CDR3 DNA reads TGTGCTAGCAGCTTAGCGGAGGGCGGGGAGCTGTTTTTT.

This clone was recorded a few times. V and J are TRBV13 and TRBJ2-4; 8 nucleotides line up with TRBD1. The V gene end was trimmed by 1 base and the J gene end by 0 bases; junction bases not matched to a gene: 17. The length of the CDR3 is 21 residues. Germline V CDR1 and CDR2: PRHDT, FYEKMQ (reference sequence). The CDR3 protein is CASSLVGEGQGPRRAKNIQYF. The CDR3 coding sequence is TGTGCCAGCAGCTTAGTCGGCGAAGGACAGGGACCTCGAAGAGCCAAAAACATTCAGTACTTC.

This chain connects TRBV7-8 to TRBJ1-5; TRBD1 aligns across 8 bases. V dropped 4 bases and J dropped 0; count of bases not matched to a gene: 5. The CDR3 runs 16 residues. Germline CDR1 SGHVS, CDR2 FQNEAQ. The DNA for the CDR3 is TGTGCCAGCAGCTCCCGGGACAGGAATAGCAATCAGCCCCAGCATTTT. It translates to CASSSRDRNSNQPQHF.

The rearrangement joins TRBV7-2 to TRBJ2-1, with D possibly matching TRBD2 (6 bases). Trimming stripped 3 bases from V and 1 base from J, with 16 bases between. CDR3 length: 17 residues. CDR1 is SGHTA and CDR2 is FQGNSA in the germline V gene. CDR3 amino acids: CASSLRPRESSYNEQFF. The DNA of the CDR3 is TGTGCCAGCAGCTTGAGACCCCGGGAGTCGTCCTACAATGAGCAGTTCTTC. Based on the CDR3 plus reference TRBV7-2 and TRBJ2-1, the full variable domain is GAGVSQSPSNKVTEKGKDVELRCDPISGHTALYWYRQSLGQGLEFLIYFQGNSAPDKSGLPSDRFSAERTGGSVSTLTIQRTQQEDSAVYLCASSLRPRESSYNEQFFGPGTRLTVL.